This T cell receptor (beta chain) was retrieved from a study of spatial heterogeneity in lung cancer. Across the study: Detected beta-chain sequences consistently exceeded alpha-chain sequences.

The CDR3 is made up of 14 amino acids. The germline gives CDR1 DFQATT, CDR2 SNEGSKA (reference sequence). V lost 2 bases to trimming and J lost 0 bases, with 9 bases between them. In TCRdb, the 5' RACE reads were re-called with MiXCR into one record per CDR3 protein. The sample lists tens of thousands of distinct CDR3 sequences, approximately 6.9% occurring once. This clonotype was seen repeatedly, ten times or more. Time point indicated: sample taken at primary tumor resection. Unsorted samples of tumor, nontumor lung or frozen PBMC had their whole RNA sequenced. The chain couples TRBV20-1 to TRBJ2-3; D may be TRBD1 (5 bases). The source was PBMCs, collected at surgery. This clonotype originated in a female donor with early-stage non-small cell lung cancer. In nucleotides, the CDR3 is TGCAGTGCTAGACCAGGGCCTAGCACAGATACGCAGTATTTT. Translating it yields CSARPGPSTDTQYF.